This T cell receptor (beta chain) was recovered during a study of breast tumors, draining lymph nodes, adjacent tissues. This clonotype was detected ten times or more. The antigen remains unidentified. Trimming took 6 bases from V and 0 from J, leaving 12 bases between them. CDR1 DFQATT and CDR2 SNEGSKA come from the germline V gene (reference sequence). This CDR3 is 14 amino acids long. Points from the study as a whole: That most tumor T cells come from lymph nodes remained unproven. Data fit most tumor T cells coming from lymph node, expanding in tumor. Luminal-like breast cancer showed significantly greater tumor-nontumor repertoire similarity than basal-like breast cancer did. Tumor repertoires ranked between lymph nodes and nontumor tissue in diversity, with V and J gene preferences.

TCRdb itself ran the multiplex PCR reads through MiXCR, one entry per CDR3 protein. Altogether around 120,000 distinct CDR3 sequences are present, less than 20% being singletons, with the ten largest covering less than 4%. Breast cancer patients provided tissue from their axillary draining lymph nodes. V is TRBV20-1 and J is TRBJ1-3; D not certain. The sample comprised axillary lymph node tissue. The clonotype comes from a female donor with breast cancer. Some clones in this sample may be carry-over from other donors' samples. CDR3 protein: CSALGRNSGNTIYF. The CDR3 DNA reads TGCAGTGCCCTGGGTCGGAACTCTGGAAACACCATATATTTT.